A single T cell receptor beta chain is shown here with its context. This sample was taken from a study of blood T cell repertoires in COVID-19. For the study at large: Specimens from acute and convalescent COVID-19 originated in the United States, Italy and Spain.

In the authors' methods: Reference gene primer amplification yielded estimated nucleated cell counts. Repertoires were generated with immunoSEQ multiplex PCR, while TCRdb's copy carries only in-frame clones and drops some. The V and J calls and clone size are taken from that table; D and trimming were inferred from the DNA. Of fewer than 400,000 clones listed, about 83% are singletons. The CDR3 spans 17 residues. Trimming cost V 1 base and J 1 base; bases outside gene matches: 8. Germline values: CDR1 PRHDT, CDR2 FYEKMQ (reference sequence). The chain recombines TRBV13 with TRBJ2-7; TRBD2 matches 9 bases. Sequencing used peripheral blood. This receptor was obtained from a man aged 25 to 45 with active or convalescent COVID-19. The CDR3 protein is CASSLAPTGLASYEQYF. The DNA for the CDR3 is TGTGCCAGCAGCTTAGCTCCTACCGGACTAGCGTCCTACGAGCAGTACTTC.